The next 7 T cell receptor beta chains were all read from a single sample in a study of fetal regulatory T cell absence and autoimmunity. Profiling relied on immunoSEQ multiplex PCR, and the TCRdb table lists in-frame clones only, not all of them. The table records 85,000 to 100,000 clones, 72% of them present only once. Sample: pancreas tissue. The receptors were sampled from a male donor with IPEX syndrome.

V is TRBV29-1 and J is TRBJ1-1; D is unclear. Trimming cost V 0 bases and J 1 base, with 6 bases left between them. This CDR3 comprises 13 residues. CDR1 and CDR2 from the germline V gene are SQVTM and ANQGSEA. The CDR3 spells CSVEDLRNTEAFF. The CDR3 DNA follows: TGCAGCGTTGAAGATCTGCGGAACACTGAAGCTTTCTTT.

The rearrangement links TRBV18 to TRBJ2-7, with 7 bases lining up with TRBD1. The V gene's germline CDR1 is KGHSH and CDR2 LQKENI. The CDR3 has 13 amino acids. V was pared by 3 bases and J by 1 base, with 0 bases of the junction left unmatched. CDR3 nucleotide sequence: TGTGCCAGCTCACCGACAGGGTCCTACGAGCAGTACTTC. Amino acids: CASSPTGSYEQYF.

The chain recombines TRBV7-2 with TRBJ2-1; the D gene is possibly TRBD1 (6 bases). Germline V gene lookup returns CDR1 SGHTA and CDR2 FQGNSA. V lost 5 bases, J lost 4 bases, and 15 bases lay in between. This CDR3 has 15 residues. The CDR3 region is CASSPYGGRYNEQFF. CDR3 nucleotides: TGTGCCAGCAGCCCGTATGGGGGCCGTTACAATGAGCAGTTCTTC.

Here the CDR3 DNA reads TGTGCCAGCAGCGTAGCGACTAGCGGGGGGTCTTACAATGAGCAGTTCTTC. Encoded protein: CASSVATSGGSYNEQFF. This chain uses TRBV9 with TRBJ2-1; TRBD2 matches at 13 bases. Germline loops: CDR1 SGDLS, CDR2 YYNGEE. The trim removed 0 bases at V and 4 bases at J, leaving 4 bases unmatched. The CDR3 is 17 amino acids.

V usage is TRBV6-1 and J usage is TRBJ1-3, with D possibly matching TRBD1 (5 bases). Germline-derived CDR1 and CDR2 are MNHNS and SASEGT. V shed 2 bases and J shed 4 bases, with 9 bases lying between them. CDR3 length equals 14 residues. The CDR3 DNA follows: TGTGCCAGCAGTGAACCAGGGACCGGAAACACCATATATTTT. It encodes CASSEPGTGNTIYF.

The chain employs TRBV2 and TRBJ2-7; D is undetermined. V was shortened by 2 bases and J by 2 bases, with 13 bases between the two germline ends. Germline V gives CDR1 SNHLY, CDR2 FYNNEI. The CDR3 extends over 15 amino acids. CDR3 in DNA: TGTGCCAGCAGTGAATGGGTAGGGCTACCCTACGAGCAGTACTTC. It encodes CASSEWVGLPYEQYF. Complete variable domain (other parts from reference TRBV2 and TRBJ2-7): EPEVTQTPSHQVTQMGQEVILRCVPISNHLYFYWYRQILGQKVEFLVSFYNNEISEKSEIFDDQFSVERPDGSNFTLKIRSTKLEDSAMYFCASSEWVGLPYEQYFGPGTRLTVT.

The genes are TRBV27 and TRBJ2-5; the D gene could be TRBD1 or TRBD2 (5 bases each). The CDR3 contains 14 residues. Trimming took 4 bases from V and 6 from J, leaving 15 bases between them. Per the germline V gene, CDR1 is MNHEY and CDR2 is SMNVEV (reference sequence). The DNA of the CDR3 is TGTGCCAGCAGTTCCCCGGGACGGAGTCAGACCCAGTACTTC. Protein sequence: CASSSPGRSQTQYF.